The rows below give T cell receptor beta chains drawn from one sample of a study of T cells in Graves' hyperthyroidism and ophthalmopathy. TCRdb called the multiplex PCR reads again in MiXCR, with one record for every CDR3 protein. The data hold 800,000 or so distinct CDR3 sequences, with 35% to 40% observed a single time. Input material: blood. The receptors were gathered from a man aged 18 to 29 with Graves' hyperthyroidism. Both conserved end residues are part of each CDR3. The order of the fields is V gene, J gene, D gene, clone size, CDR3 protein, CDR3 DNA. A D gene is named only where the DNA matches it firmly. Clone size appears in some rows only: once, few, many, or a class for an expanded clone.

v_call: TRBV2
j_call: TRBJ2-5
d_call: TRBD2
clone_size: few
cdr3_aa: CASSEASGQQETQYF
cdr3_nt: TGTGCCAGCAGTGAGGCTAGCGGACAACAAGAGACCCAGTACTTC

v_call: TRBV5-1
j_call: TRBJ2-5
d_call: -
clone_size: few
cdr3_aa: CASSLWSASQETQYF
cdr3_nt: TGCGCCAGCAGCTTGTGGTCAGCTTCACAAGAGACCCAGTACTTC

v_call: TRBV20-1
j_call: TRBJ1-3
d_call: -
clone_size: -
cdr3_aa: CGVKSPGPNTIYF
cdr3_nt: TGCGGTGTTAAATCACCGGGCCCTAACACCATATATTTT

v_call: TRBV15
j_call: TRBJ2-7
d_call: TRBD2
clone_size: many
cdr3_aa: CATLTSPYEQYF
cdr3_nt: TGTGCCACCCTGACTAGCCCCTACGAGCAGTACTTC

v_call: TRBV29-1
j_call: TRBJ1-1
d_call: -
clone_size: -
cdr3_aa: CSGRQNTGMTEAFF
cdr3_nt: TGCAGCGGAAGACAGAACACAGGGATGACTGAAGCTTTCTTT

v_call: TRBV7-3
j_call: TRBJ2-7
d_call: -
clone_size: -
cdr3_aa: CASSFTPVPAYEQYF
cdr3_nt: TGTGCCAGCAGTTTTACCCCGGTCCCCGCGTACGAGCAGTACTTC

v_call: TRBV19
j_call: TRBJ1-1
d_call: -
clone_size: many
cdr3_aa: CASRAGSSLNTEAFF
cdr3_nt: TGTGCCAGTAGAGCAGGATCCTCCCTGAACACTGAAGCTTTCTTT

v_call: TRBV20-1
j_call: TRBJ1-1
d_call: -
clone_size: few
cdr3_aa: CSAREAGYTEAFF
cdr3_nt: TGCAGTGCTAGAGAGGCCGGCTACACTGAAGCTTTCTTT

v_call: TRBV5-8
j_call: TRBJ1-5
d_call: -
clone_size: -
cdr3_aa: CASSRLGLGNQPQHF
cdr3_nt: TGTGCCAGCAGCCGGCTCGGTTTGGGGAATCAGCCCCAGCATTTT

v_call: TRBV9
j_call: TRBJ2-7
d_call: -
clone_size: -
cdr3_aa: CASSVSRDGTYEQYF
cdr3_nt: TGTGCCAGCAGCGTCAGCAGGGACGGAACCTACGAGCAGTACTTC